Sequencing of this TCR beta chain was carried out in a study of T cell repertoires in cytomegalovirus infection. Study background: Well-studied HLA-B-restricted CMV epitopes were used in the study alongside recently identified HLA-C-restricted ones. Matching HLA type and CMV infection were both indicated by public TCR beta signatures.

Using its own MiXCR run on the reads, TCRdb lists one record per CDR3 protein. The sample gives some 560,000 distinct CDR3 sequences, over 35% of which show up once; around 48% is in the top ten. Comments on this clonotype: Its antigen is still unknown.

This CDR3 region has 16 residues. The V segment lost 1 base and the J segment 3 bases; nucleotides outside the gene matches: 9. Germline loops: CDR1 LNHDA, CDR2 SQIVND (reference sequence). This TCR was recovered from a human donor in good health (CMV status not recorded). Some clones in this sample may be carry-over from other donors' samples. Sequenced here: cultured PBMCs, sampled from culture after CMV antigen stimulation. The chain joins TRBV19 to TRBJ2-7, with TRBD2 matching over 7 bases. For the CDR3, the DNA is TGTGCCAGTAGTATAGTCGGGGTAGCGGGCCTCTACGAGCAGTACTTC. This sequence encodes CASSIVGVAGLYEQYF.